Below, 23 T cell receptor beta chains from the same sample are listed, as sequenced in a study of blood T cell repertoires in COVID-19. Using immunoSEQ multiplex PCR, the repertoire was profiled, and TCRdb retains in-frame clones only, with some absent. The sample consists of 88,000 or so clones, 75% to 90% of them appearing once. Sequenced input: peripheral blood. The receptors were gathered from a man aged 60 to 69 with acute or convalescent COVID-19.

The CDR3 here is CASSPSGTSTDTQYF. The CDR3 nucleotides read TGTGCCAGCAGCCCCAGCGGGACTAGCACAGATACGCAGTATTTT. The chain recombines TRBV9 with TRBJ2-3, with 7 bases lining up with TRBD2. Germline CDR1 reads SGDLS; CDR2 reads YYNGEE. The CDR3 loop spans 15 amino acids. The junction had 5 bases not matched to a gene; V was cut back by 4 bases and J by 0 bases.

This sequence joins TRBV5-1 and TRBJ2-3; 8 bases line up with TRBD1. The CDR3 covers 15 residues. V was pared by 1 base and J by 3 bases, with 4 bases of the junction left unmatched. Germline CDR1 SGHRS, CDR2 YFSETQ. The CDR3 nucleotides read TGCGCCAGCAGCTTGAGAGGGACAGGAACAGATACGCAGTATTTT. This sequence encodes CASSLRGTGTDTQYF.

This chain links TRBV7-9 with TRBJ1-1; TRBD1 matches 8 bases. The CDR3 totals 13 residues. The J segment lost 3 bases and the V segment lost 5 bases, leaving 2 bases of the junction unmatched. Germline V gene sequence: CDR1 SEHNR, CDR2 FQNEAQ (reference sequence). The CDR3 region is CASSKTGDTEAFF. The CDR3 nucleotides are TGTGCCAGCAGCAAGACAGGGGACACTGAAGCTTTCTTT.

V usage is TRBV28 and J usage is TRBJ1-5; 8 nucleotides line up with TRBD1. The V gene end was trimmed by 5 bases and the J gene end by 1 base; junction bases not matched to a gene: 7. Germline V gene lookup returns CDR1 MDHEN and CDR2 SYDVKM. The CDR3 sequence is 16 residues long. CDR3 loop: CASSLTGGRSNQPQHF. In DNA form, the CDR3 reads TGTGCCAGCAGTCTCACAGGGGGTAGAAGCAATCAGCCCCAGCATTTT.

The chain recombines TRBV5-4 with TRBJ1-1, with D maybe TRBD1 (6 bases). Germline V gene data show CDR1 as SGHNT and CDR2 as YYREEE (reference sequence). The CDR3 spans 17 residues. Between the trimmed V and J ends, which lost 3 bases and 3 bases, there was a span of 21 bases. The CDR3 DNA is TGTGCCAGCAGCTCAGTAGGAGCAGGGGCCGAGGACACTGAAGCTTTCTTT. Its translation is CASSSVGAGAEDTEAFF. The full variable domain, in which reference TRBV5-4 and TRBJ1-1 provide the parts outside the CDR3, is ETGVTQSPTHLIKTRGQQVTLRCSSQSGHNTVSWYQQALGQGPQFIFQYYREEENGRGNFPPRFSGLQFPNYSSELNVNALELDDSALYLCASSSVGAGAEDTEAFFGQGTRLTVV.

The CDR3 spells CAISESGRGSNQPQHF. The CDR3 DNA is TGTGCCATCAGTGAGTCTGGCAGGGGGAGCAATCAGCCCCAGCATTTT. V gene TRBV10-3 combines with J gene TRBJ1-5, with 7 bases lining up with TRBD1. V shed 0 bases, J shed 1 base, and the junction held 3 bases outside the gene matches. CDR3 size: 16 residues. Germline V gene data show CDR1 as ENHRY and CDR2 as SYGVKD.

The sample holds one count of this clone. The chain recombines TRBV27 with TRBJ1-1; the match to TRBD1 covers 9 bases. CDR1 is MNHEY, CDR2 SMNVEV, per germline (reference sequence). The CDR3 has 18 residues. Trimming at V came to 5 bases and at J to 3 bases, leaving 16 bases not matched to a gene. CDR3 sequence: CASSGSGQGFYQDTEAFF. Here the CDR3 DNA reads TGTGCCAGCAGTGGCTCGGGACAGGGTTTTTATCAGGACACTGAAGCTTTCTTT.

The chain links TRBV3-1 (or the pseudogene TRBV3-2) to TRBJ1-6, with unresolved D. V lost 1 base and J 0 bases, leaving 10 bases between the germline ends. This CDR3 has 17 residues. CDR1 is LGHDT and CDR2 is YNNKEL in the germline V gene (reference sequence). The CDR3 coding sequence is TGTGCCAGCAGCCAAGGTAGCGTGCTCTCCTATAATTCACCCCTCCACTTT. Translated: CASSQGSVLSYNSPLHF.

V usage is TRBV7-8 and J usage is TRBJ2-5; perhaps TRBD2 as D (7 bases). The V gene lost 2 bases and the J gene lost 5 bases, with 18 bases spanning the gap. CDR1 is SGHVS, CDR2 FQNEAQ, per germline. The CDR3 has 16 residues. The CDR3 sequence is CASSLRGSQGMETQYF. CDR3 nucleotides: TGTGCCAGCAGCTTACGCGGGAGCCAGGGGATGGAGACCCAGTACTTC.

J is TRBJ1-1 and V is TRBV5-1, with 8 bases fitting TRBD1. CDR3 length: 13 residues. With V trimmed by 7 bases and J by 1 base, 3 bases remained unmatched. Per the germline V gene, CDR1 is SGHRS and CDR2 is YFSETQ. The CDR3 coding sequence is TGCGCCAGCGGCGGGACAGGGAACACTGAAGCTTTCTTT. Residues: CASGGTGNTEAFF.

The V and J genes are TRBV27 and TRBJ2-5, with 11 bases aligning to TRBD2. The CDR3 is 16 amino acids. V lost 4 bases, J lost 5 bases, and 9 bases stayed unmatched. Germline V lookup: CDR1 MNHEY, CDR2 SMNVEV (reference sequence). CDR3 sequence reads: CASSSPTSGMGETQYF. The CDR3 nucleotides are TGTGCCAGCAGTTCCCCGACTAGCGGGATGGGGGAGACCCAGTACTTC.

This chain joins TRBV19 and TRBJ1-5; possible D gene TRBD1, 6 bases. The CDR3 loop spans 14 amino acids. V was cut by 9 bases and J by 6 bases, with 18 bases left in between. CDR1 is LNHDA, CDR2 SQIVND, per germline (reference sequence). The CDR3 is CASHITGLGQPQHF. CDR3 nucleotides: TGTGCCAGCCACATTACAGGGTTAGGTCAGCCCCAGCATTTT.

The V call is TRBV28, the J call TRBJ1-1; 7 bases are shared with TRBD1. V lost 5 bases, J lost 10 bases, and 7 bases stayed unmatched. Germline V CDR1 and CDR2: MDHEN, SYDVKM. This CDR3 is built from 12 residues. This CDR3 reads CASSRPTGRAFF. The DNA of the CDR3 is TGTGCCAGCAGTCGGCCGACAGGGAGAGCTTTCTTT.

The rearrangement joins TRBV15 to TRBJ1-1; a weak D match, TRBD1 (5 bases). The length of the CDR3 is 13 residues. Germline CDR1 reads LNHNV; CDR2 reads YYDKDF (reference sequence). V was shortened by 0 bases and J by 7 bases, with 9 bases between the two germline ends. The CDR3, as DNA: TGTGCCACCAGCAGAGACCTCAGGGTTGAAGCTTTCTTT. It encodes CATSRDLRVEAFF.

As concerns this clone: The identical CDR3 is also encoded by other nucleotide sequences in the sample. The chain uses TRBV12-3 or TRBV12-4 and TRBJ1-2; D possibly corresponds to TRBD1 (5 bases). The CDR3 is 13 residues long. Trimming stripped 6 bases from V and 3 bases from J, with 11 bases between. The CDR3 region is CASSADSYYGYTF. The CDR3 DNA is TGTGCCAGCAGCGCAGACAGCTACTATGGCTACACCTTC.

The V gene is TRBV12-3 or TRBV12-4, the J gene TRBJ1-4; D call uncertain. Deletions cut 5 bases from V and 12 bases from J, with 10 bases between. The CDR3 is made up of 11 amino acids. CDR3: CASSMRVQLFF. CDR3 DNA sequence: TGTGCCAGCAGTATGAGGGTACAACTGTTTTTT.

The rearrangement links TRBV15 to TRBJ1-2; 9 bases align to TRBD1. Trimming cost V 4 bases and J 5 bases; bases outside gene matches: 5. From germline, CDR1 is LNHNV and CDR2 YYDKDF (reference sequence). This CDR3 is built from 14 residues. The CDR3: CATSMDRGGYGYTF. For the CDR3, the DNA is TGTGCCACCAGCATGGACAGGGGAGGATATGGCTACACCTTC.

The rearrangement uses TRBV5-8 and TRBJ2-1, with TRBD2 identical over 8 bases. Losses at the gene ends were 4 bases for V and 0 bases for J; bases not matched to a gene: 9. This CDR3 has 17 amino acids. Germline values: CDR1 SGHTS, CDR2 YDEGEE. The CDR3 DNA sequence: TGTGCCAGCAGCCCCACTAGCGGAGGGAGCTCCTACAATGAGCAGTTCTTC. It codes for CASSPTSGGSSYNEQFF.

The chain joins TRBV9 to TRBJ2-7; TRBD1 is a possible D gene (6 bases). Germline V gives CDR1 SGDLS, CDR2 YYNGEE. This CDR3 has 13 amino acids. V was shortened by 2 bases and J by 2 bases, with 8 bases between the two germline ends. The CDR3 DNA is TGTGCCAGCAGCGTTGGGACAACCTACGAGCAGTACTTC. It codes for CASSVGTTYEQYF.

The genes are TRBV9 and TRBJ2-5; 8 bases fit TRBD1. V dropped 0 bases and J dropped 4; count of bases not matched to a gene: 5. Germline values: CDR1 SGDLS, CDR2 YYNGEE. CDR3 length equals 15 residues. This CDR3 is CASSVVQGAGETQYF. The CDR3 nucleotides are TGTGCCAGCAGCGTAGTCCAGGGGGCAGGAGAGACCCAGTACTTC.

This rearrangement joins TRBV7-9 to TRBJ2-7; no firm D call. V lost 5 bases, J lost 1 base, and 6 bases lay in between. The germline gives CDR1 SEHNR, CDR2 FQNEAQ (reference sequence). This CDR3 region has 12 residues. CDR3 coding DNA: TGTGCCAGCAGCCTCGAGTCCTACGAGCAGTACTTC. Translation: CASSLESYEQYF.

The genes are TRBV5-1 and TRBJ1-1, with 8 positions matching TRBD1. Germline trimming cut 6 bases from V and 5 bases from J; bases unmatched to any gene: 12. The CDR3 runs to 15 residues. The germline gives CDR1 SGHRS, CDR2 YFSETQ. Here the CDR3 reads CASTPRTGQLTEAFF. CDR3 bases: TGCGCCAGCACTCCCAGGACAGGGCAGTTAACTGAAGCTTTCTTT.

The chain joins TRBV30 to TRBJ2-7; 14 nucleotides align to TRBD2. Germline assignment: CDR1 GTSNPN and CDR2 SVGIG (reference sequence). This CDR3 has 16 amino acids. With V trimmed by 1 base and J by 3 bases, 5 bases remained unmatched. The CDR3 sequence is CAWSARTSGRSYEQYF. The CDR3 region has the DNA TGTGCCTGGAGTGCCAGGACTAGCGGGAGGAGCTACGAGCAGTACTTC. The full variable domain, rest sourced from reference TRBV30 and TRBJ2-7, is SQTIHQWPATLVQPVGSPLSLECTVEGTSNPNLYWYRQAAGRGLQLLFYSVGIGQISSEVPQNLSASRPQDRQFILSSKKLLLSDSGFYLCAWSARTSGRSYEQYFGPGTRLTVT.